These 32 T cell receptor beta chains were sequenced from one sample in a study of blood T cells in healthy people across ages. Then a second PCR, running roughly 7 to 11 cycles, was carried out with a sample-barcoded 5' primer and a J-beta primer mix. TCRdb re-derived calls from the 5' RACE reads in MiXCR, one entry per CDR3 protein. The table has 750,000 to 850,000 distinct CDR3 sequences, 20% to 30% seen once. The same data also went into a second study, on T cells of mothers and their children.

Sequencing was performed on blood. These receptors were taken from a boy younger than 18 in good health.

This clonotype turned up a few times. The rearrangement uses TRBV20-1 and TRBJ2-1, with 9 positions matching TRBD2. V lost 5 bases, J lost 4 bases, and 6 bases stayed unmatched. The CDR3 is 14 residues long. CDR1 and CDR2 from the germline V gene are DFQATT and SNEGSKA (reference sequence). CDR3 bases: TGCAGTGCTCTAGTAGCGGGAGATTACAATGAGCAGTTCTTC. It translates to CSALVAGDYNEQFF.

This clonotype was found a few times. The chain uses TRBV9 and TRBJ2-5; D ambiguous. Trimming took 3 bases from V and 6 from J, leaving 6 bases between them. The CDR3 is made up of 11 amino acids. The germline V gene has CDR1 SGDLS and CDR2 YYNGEE. The CDR3 region has the DNA TGTGCCAGCAGCGCCGACCAGACCCAGTACTTC. It encodes CASSADQTQYF. Full variable domain (outside the CDR3, taken from reference TRBV9 and TRBJ2-5): DSGVTQTPKHLITATGQRVTLRCSPRSGDLSVYWYQQSLDQGLQFLIQYYNGEERAKGNILERFSAQQFPDLHSELNLSSLELGDSALYFCASSADQTQYFGPGTRLLVL.

The genes are TRBV2 and TRBJ2-4; a weak D match, TRBD1 (7 bases). The V and J ends lost 2 bases and 8 bases respectively, with 16 bases between them. The CDR3 loop spans 15 amino acids. CDR1 and CDR2 from the germline V gene are SNHLY and FYNNEI. The CDR3 sequence: CASSEPRGAMDIQYF. In DNA form, the CDR3 reads TGTGCCAGCAGTGAACCCAGGGGGGCTATGGACATTCAGTACTTC. Drawing the rest from reference TRBV2 and TRBJ2-4, the complete variable domain is EPEVTQTPSHQVTQMGQEVILRCVPISNHLYFYWYRQILGQKVEFLVSFYNNEISEKSEIFDDQFSVERPDGSNFTLKIRSTKLEDSAMYFCASSEPRGAMDIQYFGAGTRLSVL.

Only a few counts were recorded for this clonotype. This chain links TRBV7-9 with TRBJ2-3, with 7 bases matching TRBD2. Per the germline V gene, CDR1 is SEHNR and CDR2 is FQNEAQ (reference sequence). The CDR3 runs 16 residues. The V gene end was trimmed by 5 bases and the J gene end by 0 bases; junction bases not matched to a gene: 8. The CDR3 DNA follows: TGTGCCAGCAGCCGTACCTATAGCGGGAGCACAGATACGCAGTATTTT. Its protein is CASSRTYSGSTDTQYF.

This clonotype was counted many times. One junction end disagrees with the germline gene, perhaps due to a read error. In DNA, the CDR3 is TGTGCTAGCAGCAGACAGATCACCGGGGAGCTGTTTTTT. The encoded protein is CASSRQITGELFF. The chain is built from TRBV7-7 and TRBJ2-2, with D perhaps matching TRBD1 (5 bases). CDR3 length: 13 amino acids. Germline CDR1 is SSHAT and CDR2 is FNYEAQ (reference sequence).

There are a few counts of this clonotype. The chain combines TRBV2 with TRBJ2-5; 10 bases are shared with TRBD2. Germline-derived CDR1 and CDR2 are SNHLY and FYNNEI. The CDR3 consists of 17 residues. The V segment lost 0 bases and the J segment 1 base; nucleotides outside the gene matches: 5. The CDR3 is CASSEALLAGVQETQYF. The CDR3 DNA reads TGTGCCAGCAGTGAAGCGCTGCTAGCGGGGGTCCAAGAGACCCAGTACTTC.

This sequence joins TRBV20-1 and TRBJ2-3; 12 bases match TRBD2. The CDR3 extends over 16 amino acids. The V gene's germline CDR1 is DFQATT and CDR2 SNEGSKA (reference sequence). With 5 bases clipped from V and 2 bases from J, the junction kept 8 bases outside the gene matches. Here the CDR3 DNA reads TGCAGTGCTCGGGGGACTAGCGGGCCTTACACAGATACGCAGTATTTT. Translated: CSARGTSGPYTDTQYF.

A note on this clonotype: The limits of the CDR3 on the DNA are not certain, so only TCRdb's listed CDR3 is given. The chain employs TRBV28 and TRBJ2-5. The CDR3 region is 13 residues in length, termini included. CDR1 and CDR2 from the germline V gene are MDHEN and SYDVKM. CDR3 region: CASSFRFGDGQYF.

This sequence joins TRBV4-2 and TRBJ2-1; D might be TRBD1 or TRBD2, each matching 6 bases. This CDR3 contains 14 residues. V was clipped by 8 bases and J by 7 bases, with 18 bases between them. Germline V gene lookup returns CDR1 LGHNA and CDR2 YNFKEQ. The CDR3 DNA reads as TGTGCCAGCCGTCCGGTAGGGGGGCGGAATGAGCAGTTCTTC. Residues: CASRPVGGRNEQFF.

This clonotype was counted a few times. The chain links TRBV7-2 to TRBJ2-7, with 9 nucleotides matching TRBD2. Trimming took 4 bases from V and 6 from J; bases not matched to a gene: 13. The germline V gene encodes CDR1 SGHTA and CDR2 FQGNSA. The CDR3 sequence is 16 residues long. CDR3 DNA: TGTGCCAGCAGCTCGGTCTATGCGGGAGGGCTGGGCGAGCAGTACTTC. Protein: CASSSVYAGGLGEQYF.

This chain connects TRBV27 to TRBJ1-5, with a weak D call TRBD1 (5 bases). Trimming pared 8 bases from V and 4 bases from J, leaving 15 bases between. Germline CDR1 reads MNHEY; CDR2 reads SMNVEV (reference sequence). CDR3 length equals 14 residues. The CDR3, as DNA: TGTGCCAGCGGACCCGGGGGAACGAATCAGCCCCAGCATTTT. This encodes CASGPGGTNQPQHF.

This clonotype has more than one count but fewer than ten. The chain has TRBV7-2 and TRBJ1-2; D not resolved. The CDR3 is made up of 16 amino acids. Germline V gene data show CDR1 as SGHTA and CDR2 as FQGNSA. The germline V and J ends were trimmed by 5 bases and 0 bases, with 16 bases remaining between them. CDR3 loop: CASSDRGGEANYGYTF. For the CDR3, the DNA is TGTGCCAGCAGCGATCGGGGTGGGGAAGCTAACTATGGCTACACCTTC. The whole variable domain, filled in from reference TRBV7-2 and TRBJ1-2, reads GAGVSQSPSNKVTEKGKDVELRCDPISGHTALYWYRQSLGQGLEFLIYFQGNSAPDKSGLPSDRFSAERTGGSVSTLTIQRTQQEDSAVYLCASSDRGGEANYGYTFGSGTRLTVV.

The chain is built from TRBV12-3 or TRBV12-4 and TRBJ1-4, with 8 positions matching TRBD1. Trimming at V came to 6 bases and at J to 10 bases, leaving 10 bases not matched to a gene. This CDR3 is built from 14 residues. The CDR3 DNA reads TGTGCCAGCAGAGATACAGGGGGATCCAGAAAACTGTTTTTT. Translating it yields CASRDTGGSRKLFF.

This chain joins TRBV5-5 and TRBJ2-7; the D gene is possibly TRBD1 (5 bases). Germline-derived CDR1 and CDR2 are SGHKS and YYEKEE (reference sequence). Trimming left V 4 bases short and J 2 bases short, with 13 bases between. This CDR3 contains 14 residues. The DNA of the CDR3 is TGTGCCAGCAGCCCCAAGGGGCGGACCTACGAGCAGTACTTC. This encodes CASSPKGRTYEQYF.

The V call is TRBV20-1, the J call TRBJ2-4, with a weak D call TRBD2 (6 bases). Germline CDR1 reads DFQATT; CDR2 reads SNEGSKA (reference sequence). Trimming took off 0 bases at V and 0 bases at J, with 12 bases between the two ends. This CDR3 is built from 16 residues. Here the CDR3 DNA reads TGCAGTGCTAGAGAGGCGGAGGGGTCAGCCAAAAACATTCAGTACTTC. It specifies CSAREAEGSAKNIQYF.

This clonotype was observed a handful of times. The chain carries TRBV18 and TRBJ2-7, with 8 bases matching TRBD1. The CDR3 is 14 residues long. V shed 3 bases, J shed 5 bases, and the junction held 6 bases outside the gene matches. Germline values: CDR1 KGHSH, CDR2 LQKENI. CDR3 region: CASSPQQGEDEQYF. As DNA, the CDR3 is TGTGCCAGCTCACCTCAACAGGGGGAGGACGAGCAGTACTTC. Using reference TRBV18 and TRBJ2-7 for the parts outside the CDR3, the full variable domain is NAGVMQNPRHLVRRRGQEARLRCSPMKGHSHVYWYRQLPEEGLKFMVYLQKENIIDESGMPKERFSAEFPKEGPSILRIQQVVRGDSAAYFCASSPQQGEDEQYFGPGTRLTVT.

This clonotype has only one observation. The rearrangement links TRBV28 to TRBJ2-3; D call uncertain. The CDR3 is made up of 15 amino acids. CDR1 MDHEN and CDR2 SYDVKM come from the germline V gene. The V and J ends lost 5 bases and 4 bases respectively, with 16 bases between them. The CDR3 DNA sequence: TGTGCCAGCAGTGCATTAGAGGACCAGGCAGATACGCAGTATTTT. The encoded protein is CASSALEDQADTQYF.

Only a few counts were recorded for this clonotype. The V call is TRBV12-3 or TRBV12-4, the J call TRBJ1-2; D unclear. This CDR3 contains 13 residues. Trimming shortened V by 3 bases and J by 5 bases, and 10 bases separated the two germline ends. The CDR3: CASSFDRVYGYTF. For the CDR3, the DNA is TGTGCCAGCAGTTTCGACCGAGTGTATGGCTACACCTTC.

Notes on this clonotype: Germline and junction disagree at one end, which may indicate a read error. This chain connects TRBV11-2 to TRBJ2-5; TRBD1 might be the D (6 bases). CDR3 length: 15 residues. Germline CDR1 and CDR2: SGHAT and FQNNGV. In DNA form, the CDR3 reads TGTGTCAGCAGCTTAGACCGGACAGTCCAAGAGACCCAGTACTTC. The encoded protein is CVSSLDRTVQETQYF.

This clonotype was picked up a small number of times. The rearrangement links TRBV7-3 to TRBJ2-3; the D gene is possibly TRBD2 (7 bases). CDR3 length: 15 amino acids. Per the germline V gene, CDR1 is SGHTA and CDR2 is FQGTGA. V was cut by 1 base and J by 2 bases, with 10 bases left in between. In nucleotides, the CDR3 is TGTGCCAGCAGCTTAAACGGGGGGCCCACAGATACGCAGTATTTT. It translates to CASSLNGGPTDTQYF.

V and J are TRBV29-1 and TRBJ2-1; the D is unclear. This CDR3 comprises 12 residues. CDR1 and CDR2 (germline): SQVTM, ANQGSEA. Trimming removed 4 bases at V and 5 bases at J, with 9 bases between. In DNA form, the CDR3 reads TGCAGCGTTGGGCAGACCAACAATGAGCAGTTCTTC. Translating gives CSVGQTNNEQFF.

The chain joins TRBV7-2 to TRBJ2-5; TRBD1 matches 9 bases. V dropped 6 bases and J dropped 2; count of bases not matched to a gene: 4. The CDR3 consists of 14 residues. Germline CDR1 reads SGHTA; CDR2 reads FQGNSA. Written as DNA, the CDR3 is TGTGCCAGCAGAGAACAGGGGGCGCAAGAGACCCAGTACTTC. Translating gives CASREQGAQETQYF. Full variable domain (rest looked up from reference TRBV7-2 and TRBJ2-5): GAGVSQSPSNKVTEKGKDVELRCDPISGHTALYWYRQSLGQGLEFLIYFQGNSAPDKSGLPSDRFSAERTGGSVSTLTIQRTQQEDSAVYLCASREQGAQETQYFGPGTRLLVL.

J is TRBJ2-1 and V is TRBV20-1; TRBD2 matches at 15 bases. Losses at the gene ends were 6 bases for V and 7 bases for J; bases not matched to a gene: 13. Germline CDR1 DFQATT, CDR2 SNEGSKA (reference sequence). CDR3 size: 17 residues. For the CDR3, the DNA is TGCAGTGCCACCGGACTAGCGGGAGGGCCTTTATTAAATGAGCAGTTCTTC. Protein product: CSATGLAGGPLLNEQFF.

The chain recombines TRBV12-3 or TRBV12-4 with TRBJ1-1, with D tentatively TRBD1 (5 bases). Deletions cut 2 bases from V and 1 base from J, with 11 bases between. The CDR3 extends over 15 amino acids. The CDR3 nucleotides read TGTGCCAGCAGTTTACGGGCCAGGGAGAACACTGAAGCTTTCTTT. This gives the protein CASSLRARENTEAFF.

This clonotype was detected a few times. V usage is TRBV7-2 and J usage is TRBJ2-7; no clear D. Trimming stripped 5 bases from V and 5 bases from J, with 13 bases between. There are 13 residues in the CDR3. Germline CDR1 SGHTA, CDR2 FQGNSA. As DNA, the CDR3 is TGTGCCAGCAGCCAGTGGGGATCCCACGAGCAGTACTTC. Its protein product is CASSQWGSHEQYF.

A few counts support this clonotype. The CDR3 is CASSSQGTRETQYF. CDR3 in DNA: TGTGCCAGCAGCTCACAGGGAACCCGGGAGACCCAGTACTTC. The genes are TRBV5-5 and TRBJ2-5; D might be TRBD1 (6 bases). The germline V and J ends were trimmed by 3 bases and 5 bases, with 14 bases remaining between them. The CDR3 runs to 14 residues. Per germline, CDR1 SGHKS and CDR2 YYEKEE (reference sequence).

This clonotype was seen a handful of times. The J gene is TRBJ2-7, the V gene TRBV18; 8 positions agree with TRBD1. With 2 bases clipped from V and 3 bases from J, the junction kept 6 bases outside the gene matches. The CDR3 spans 15 residues. Germline lookup yields CDR1 KGHSH and CDR2 LQKENI. In DNA form, the CDR3 reads TGTGCCAGCTCACCATTGGGACAGGTCCTCTACGAGCAGTACTTC. Protein: CASSPLGQVLYEQYF.

This clonotype was seen only a few times. The chain couples TRBV13 to TRBJ2-1, with 10 bases aligning to TRBD2. Germline values: CDR1 PRHDT, CDR2 FYEKMQ (reference sequence). This CDR3 comprises 16 residues. V trimming: 1 base; J trimming: 6 bases; junction bases outside the gene matches: 6. The CDR3, as DNA: TGTGCCAGCAGCTTAGAACGCCTAGCGGGAGTCAATGAGCAGTTCTTC. It specifies CASSLERLAGVNEQFF.

The CDR3 region has the DNA TGCGCCAGCAGCCAAGATTATGGGAACCCCTCTGGAGATACGCAGTATTTT. Encoded protein: CASSQDYGNPSGDTQYF. The chain recombines TRBV4-1 with TRBJ2-3; D gene unclear. Between the trimmed V and J ends, which lost 0 bases and 5 bases, there was a span of 18 bases. In germline, CDR1 is MGHRA, CDR2 YSYEKL. The CDR3 totals 17 residues.

The V call is TRBV7-9, the J call TRBJ2-5, with TRBD2 as a possible D gene (5 bases). V was pared by 4 bases and J by 2 bases, with 11 bases between. The CDR3 is 14 amino acids. CDR1 and CDR2 (germline): SEHNR, FQNEAQ (reference sequence). CDR3 sequence (DNA): TGTGCCAGCAGCTCTACTAGATCACAAGAGACCCAGTACTTC. It translates to CASSSTRSQETQYF.

The rearrangement links TRBV4-2 to TRBJ1-2; 8 positions agree with TRBD1. With 4 bases clipped from V and 1 base from J, the junction kept 5 bases outside the gene matches. This CDR3 is 15 amino acids long. Germline CDR1 is LGHNA and CDR2 is YNFKEQ. The CDR3 protein is CASSPDRAYNYGYTF. In DNA, the CDR3 is TGTGCCAGCAGCCCGGACAGGGCGTATAACTATGGCTACACCTTC.

This chain links TRBV6-2 or TRBV6-3 with TRBJ2-5; TRBD2 aligns across 15 bases. CDR1 and CDR2 (germline): MNHEY, SVGEGT. Trimming took 7 bases from V and 5 from J; bases not matched to a gene: 26. This CDR3 has 22 amino acids. CDR3 protein: CASKGQTSTGTSGRLPWETQYF. CDR3 bases: TGTGCCAGCAAAGGACAGACATCCACCGGGACTAGCGGGAGGTTGCCGTGGGAGACCCAGTACTTC.